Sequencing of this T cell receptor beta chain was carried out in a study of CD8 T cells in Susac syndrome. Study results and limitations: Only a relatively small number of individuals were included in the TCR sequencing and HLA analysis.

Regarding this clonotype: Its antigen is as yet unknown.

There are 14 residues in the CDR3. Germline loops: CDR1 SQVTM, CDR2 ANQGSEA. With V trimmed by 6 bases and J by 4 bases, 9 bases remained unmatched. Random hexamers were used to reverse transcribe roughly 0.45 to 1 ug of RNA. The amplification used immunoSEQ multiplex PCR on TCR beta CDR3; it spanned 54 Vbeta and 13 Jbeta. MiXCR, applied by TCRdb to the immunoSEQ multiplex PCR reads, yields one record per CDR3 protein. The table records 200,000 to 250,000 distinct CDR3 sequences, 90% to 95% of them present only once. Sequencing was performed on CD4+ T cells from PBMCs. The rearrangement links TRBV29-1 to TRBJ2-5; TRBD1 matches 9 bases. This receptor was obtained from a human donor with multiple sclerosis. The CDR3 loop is CSVAPQGAGETQYF. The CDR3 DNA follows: TGCAGCGTCGCCCCACAGGGGGCAGGAGAGACCCAGTACTTC.